The clone carrying this T cell receptor (beta chain) was counted at least ten times. Its specificity is not known. Sequencing ends 3 residues short of the CDR3 end; the germline J gene provides the rest. The V gene end was trimmed by 4 bases and the J gene end by 7 bases; junction bases not matched to a gene: 10. CDR3 length: 15 amino acids. The germline gives CDR1 SGHDN, CDR2 FVKESK. Produced via immunoSEQ multiplex PCR; TCRdb's table is partial and in-frame only. The specimen has about 52,000 clones, none found just once. These data come from a study of T cell clonality in common variable immunodeficiency. Study conclusions and caveats: In common variable immunodeficiency, TCR beta chains reportedly carried fewer deletions and N-nucleotide insertions. CVID subjects showed higher TCRbeta clonality than healthy controls.

This receptor was taken from a person aged 18 to 75 in good health. Material: peripheral blood mononuclear cells. V and J are TRBV14 and TRBJ1-1, with 9 bases matching TRBD1. CDR3 loop: CASSPYRGRFSEAFF. The part of the CDR3 DNA that was read is TGTGCCAGCAGCCCCTACAGGGGGCGGTTTAGTGAA.